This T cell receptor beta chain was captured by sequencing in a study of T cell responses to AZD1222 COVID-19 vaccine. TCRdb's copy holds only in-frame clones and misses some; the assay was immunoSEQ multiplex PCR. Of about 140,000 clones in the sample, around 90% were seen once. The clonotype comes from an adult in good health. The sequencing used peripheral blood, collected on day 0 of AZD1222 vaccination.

The CDR3 DNA is TGTGCCAGCAGCGTGTCGGGGAACTATGGCTACACCTTC. It is translated as CASSVSGNYGYTF. The V gene is TRBV9, the J gene TRBJ1-2; D is unresolved. The CDR3 totals 13 residues. From germline, CDR1 is SGDLS and CDR2 YYNGEE. V lost 2 bases and J 2 bases, leaving 7 bases between the germline ends.